This TCR beta chain came from a study of graft-versus-host responses after intestinal transplantation (dated by TCRdb to the early 2020s). With regard to the full study: The transplants that recipients got were multivisceral, liver-intestinal, or isolated intestinal. Anti-thymocyte globulin induction was given to all recipients, followed by maintenance tacrolimus and steroids for approximately 3 years. Bulk TCR-beta CDR3 sequencing was used to track graft-versus-host and host-versus-graft alloreactive T cell clones in the graft, circulation and bone marrow after intestinal transplantation. Alloreactive clones were identified by sequencing pre-transplant mixed lymphocyte reaction products and comparing these products with unstimulated pre-transplant donor and recipient T cells. Of the roughly 23 intestinal transplant recipients enrolled in the cohort, one of whom was a retransplant, a few patients without pretransplant specimens were excluded. Donor T cell macrochimerism was defined as a peak of at least 4% donor T cells among recipient peripheral blood mononuclear cells. Samples from a few later patients were sequenced in-house on an Illumina MiSeq with MiXCR processing rather than by the commercial service.

For CDR1 and CDR2, the germline V gene lists MNHNS and SASEGT. Spanning cysteine to phenylalanine, the CDR3 consists of 13 amino acids. Just CDR3 DNA is preserved here, 39 bases in frame from base 1. V lost 8 bases and J lost 4 bases; the stretch between them is 12 bases long. General findings and caveats noted by the study authors: GvH clones were detected in recipient bone marrow, and some of these GvH clones were observed earlier in ileal mucosa or blood, consistent with an intestinal mucosal origin. In the allografts of patients with donor T cell macrochimerism, GvH to HvG T cell clonal ratios were high. The conclusions were limited by the relatively low number and heterogeneity of the intestinal transplant patients. Peak levels of circulating GvH clones were associated with declines in HvG clones early after transplant.

Libraries were prepared through the immunoSEQ multiplex PCR assay. For most patients, genomic DNA was subjected to high-throughput TCR-beta CDR3 sequencing by Adaptive Biotechnologies. The source study handled its data this way. Adaptive's ImmunoSEQ software supplied the TCR sequencing data for around 19 patients, while MiXCR and VDJtools were used to process a few other patients. CDR3 nucleotide sequences shared by donor and recipient were removed because the origin of these sequences could not be assigned. To be classed as alloreactive, a clone needed at least 2-fold expansion over unstimulated cells and a minimum CFSE-low frequency of 0.002% (template counts) or 0.001% (read counts). Clones were considered mappable if detected in sequenced pre-transplant spleen, lymph node, or MLR CFSE-low populations of the donor or recipient. Cumulative frequency of alloreactive clones was calculated as a percentage of all sequences weighted by copy number. As stored in TCRdb, this immuneACCESS dataset retains in-frame rearrangements with V and J assigned. A fraction of the clones does not appear; measured against another copy, unresolved V genes explain less than half of the discrepancy, and the remainder lacks a known reason. V, J and clone size are those of that table, while D and trimming were read from the DNA. The sample table lists over 75,000 clones, roughly 83% of them with a count of one. 1.4% to 1.5% of the sample belongs to the ten largest clones.

In the first month after transplant, blood samples were collected up to 4 times, and after that at least monthly when available. Turning to this clone: Its antigen specificity is not known. Base qualities are not at hand, and no much larger clone is one base apart.

The sequencing here drew on PBMCs, taken 255 days after intestinal transplant. This clonotype originated in a human patient who received an intestinal transplant, so some T cells may come from the graft donor. The chain was built from TRBV6-1 and TRBJ1-5; tentative D gene TRBD1, with 5 bases matching. The nucleotide sequence reads TGTGCCAGCCAAGGAGGGGAAAATCAGCCCCAGCATTTT. Translated, this is CASQGGENQPQHF.